The 17 T cell receptor beta chains reported below all come from one sample, sequenced in a study of vaccination effects on CD4 cells after COVID-19. Their recognized antigens are unknown. Pools of viral peptides were used by the ViraFEST assay to expand antigen-specific CD4+ T cells ahead of sequencing. Scientists isolated CD4+ T cells after an approximately 10-day culture period ended. Of the BNT162b2 and mRNA-1273 vaccines, participants received two doses of one or the other. Data came from immunoSEQ multiplex PCR; TCRdb stores just in-frame clones and leaves some out. The table includes approximately 30,000 clones, around 67% detected once. The sequencing used CD4+ T cells from PBMCs cultured with HCoV-NL63 spike peptides, collected after COVID-19 vaccination. These receptors were taken from a human donor who received a COVID-19 vaccine.

The CDR3 sequence is CSVEGDSGHQETQYF. Here the CDR3 DNA reads TGCAGCGTTGAGGGGGACTCAGGCCACCAAGAGACCCAGTACTTC. The chain is built from TRBV29-1 and TRBJ2-5, with D possibly matching TRBD2 (6 bases). CDR1 SQVTM and CDR2 ANQGSEA come from the germline V gene. The V end was cut by 3 bases, the J end by 0 bases, with 14 bases between. The CDR3 is 15 amino acids.

The chain employs TRBV30 and TRBJ2-2; weak D call: TRBD2 (6 bases). CDR1 and CDR2 from the germline V gene are GTSNPN and SVGIG (reference sequence). Trimming stripped 1 base from V and 3 bases from J, with 12 bases between. The CDR3 consists of 15 residues. The CDR3 protein is CAWSDGLSDTGELFF. The CDR3 DNA reads TGTGCCTGGAGTGACGGACTATCAGACACCGGGGAGCTGTTTTTT.

J is TRBJ1-4 and V is TRBV11-2, with D perhaps matching TRBD1 (6 bases). Germline CDR1 is SGHAT and CDR2 is FQNNGV. Trimming shortened V by 5 bases and J by 10 bases, and 20 bases separated the two germline ends. The CDR3 spans 15 residues. The CDR3 region has the DNA TGTGCCAGCAGCCCATTGACCCAGGTGGGGGCAAAACTGTTTTTT. Translation gives CASSPLTQVGAKLFF.

This sequence joins TRBV3-1 (or the pseudogene TRBV3-2) and TRBJ2-5; 11 bases map to TRBD2. Germline assignment: CDR1 LGHDT and CDR2 YNNKEL (reference sequence). V lost 3 bases to trimming and J lost 0 bases; unmatched junction nucleotides: 9. This CDR3 has 18 residues. In nucleotides, the CDR3 is TGTGCCAGCAGCCAGGCGCTAGCGGGAGGCCAGTACCAAGAGACCCAGTACTTC. Translated, it gives CASSQALAGGQYQETQYF.

This clone has more than one count but fewer than ten. The chain employs TRBV10-1 and TRBJ2-7; 11 bases align to TRBD2. In germline, CDR1 is WNHNN, CDR2 SYGVQD (reference sequence). This CDR3 comprises 15 residues. Trimming removed 4 bases from V and 4 bases from J; junction bases left unmatched: 6. DNA of the CDR3: TGCGCCAGCAGTGGTAGCGGGACTAGCGGTTACGAGCAGTACTTC. As protein: CASSGSGTSGYEQYF.

The chain is built from TRBV15 and TRBJ2-7, with D possibly being TRBD1 (6 bases). Germline CDR1 LNHNV, CDR2 YYDKDF (reference sequence). Between the trimmed V and J ends, which lost 0 bases and 2 bases, there was a span of 8 bases. This CDR3 has 14 amino acids. The CDR3 protein is CATSRDRGPYEQYF. The CDR3 DNA reads as TGTGCCACCAGCAGAGACAGGGGCCCCTACGAGCAGTACTTC. Full variable domain (remainder filled in from reference TRBV15 and TRBJ2-7): DAMVIQNPRYQVTQFGKPVTLSCSQTLNHNVMYWYQQKSSQAPKLLFHYYDKDFNNEADTPDNFQSRRPNTSFCFLDIRSPGLGDTAMYLCATSRDRGPYEQYFGPGTRLTVT.

The chain combines TRBV7-7 with TRBJ2-2; TRBD1 might be the D (6 bases). Trimming stripped 6 bases from V and 6 bases from J, with 11 bases between. From germline, CDR1 is SSHAT and CDR2 FNYEAQ (reference sequence). CDR3 length: 13 amino acids. CDR3 region: CASSSGTPGELFF. The CDR3 DNA is TGTGCCAGCAGTTCCGGGACACCCGGGGAGCTGTTTTTT.

The chain joins TRBV7-9 to TRBJ1-2, with unresolved D. The CDR3 consists of 13 residues. Between the trimmed V and J ends, which lost 1 base and 8 bases, there was a span of 11 bases. Germline V CDR1 and CDR2: SEHNR, FQNEAQ (reference sequence). The CDR3 loop reads CASSLVGYDGYTF. For the CDR3, the DNA is TGTGCCAGCAGCTTAGTTGGTTACGACGGCTACACCTTC.

In nucleotides, the CDR3 is TGTGCCAGCAGCCCGAGCGGGAGGACAGATACGCAGTATTTT. The encoded protein is CASSPSGRTDTQYF. This rearrangement joins TRBV7-2 to TRBJ2-3, with 9 bases aligning to TRBD2. V was pared by 5 bases and J by 3 bases, with 3 bases of the junction left unmatched. Germline V gives CDR1 SGHTA, CDR2 FQGNSA. The CDR3 totals 14 residues.

The V gene is TRBV29-1, the J gene TRBJ1-1; maybe TRBD1 (6 bases). Trimming left V 4 bases short and J 3 bases short, with 12 bases between. From germline, CDR1 is SQVTM and CDR2 ANQGSEA. This CDR3 comprises 13 residues. The CDR3 DNA is TGCAGCGTTGGGCGGGGGGCACACACTGAAGCTTTCTTT. Residues: CSVGRGAHTEAFF.

The genes are TRBV4-1 and TRBJ1-1, with D possibly matching TRBD1 (5 bases). This CDR3 contains 14 residues. Germline CDR1 and CDR2: MGHRA and YSYEKL. Trimming left V 3 bases short and J 2 bases short, with 10 bases between. In DNA form, the CDR3 reads TGCGCCAGCAGCCAGGGGAGGGGAAACACTGAAGCTTTCTTT. Its protein is CASSQGRGNTEAFF.

CDR3 loop: CATSLGLNTDTQYF. CDR3 nucleotide sequence: TGTGCCACGTCTCTGGGGCTCAACACAGATACGCAGTATTTT. V is TRBV6-5 and J is TRBJ2-3, with D possibly being TRBD1 (5 bases). Trimming took 10 bases from V and 2 from J, leaving 16 bases between them. CDR1 and CDR2 (germline): MNHEY, SVGAGI. The CDR3 is 14 amino acids.

This clone was seen more than once but under ten times. V and J are TRBV7-9 and TRBJ1-1, with no clear D. Germline V gene lookup returns CDR1 SEHNR and CDR2 FQNEAQ (reference sequence). This CDR3 comprises 13 residues. Trimming took 5 bases from V and 0 from J, leaving 7 bases between them. The CDR3 coding sequence is TGTGCCAGCAGCACAGACTTGAACACTGAAGCTTTCTTT. Protein: CASSTDLNTEAFF.

The gene calls are TRBV5-1 and TRBJ2-7; possibly TRBD2 for D (6 bases). Germline CDR1 is SGHRS and CDR2 is YFSETQ. V was shortened by 0 bases and J by 1 base, with 8 bases between the two germline ends. This CDR3 is 14 amino acids long. CDR3 residues: CASSLGGVSYEQYF. CDR3 bases: TGCGCCAGCAGCTTGGGGGGGGTTTCCTACGAGCAGTACTTC.

The chain employs TRBV7-9 and TRBJ2-1, with D tentatively TRBD1 (5 bases). The CDR3 is 17 amino acids. With 1 base removed from V and 2 bases from J, the gap between germline ends came to 15 bases. Germline CDR1 SEHNR, CDR2 FQNEAQ (reference sequence). The CDR3 DNA sequence: TGTGCCAGCAGCTTAGGTCGTTGGGGCTGGACCTACAATGAGCAGTTCTTC. Its translation is CASSLGRWGWTYNEQFF.

This clone was seen only a few times. V is TRBV7-9 and J is TRBJ1-2; D perhaps matches TRBD1 (5 bases). This CDR3 has 13 residues. Trimming cost V 4 bases and J 8 bases, with 14 bases left between them. Germline V lookup: CDR1 SEHNR, CDR2 FQNEAQ (reference sequence). The CDR3 DNA reads as TGTGCCAGCAGCTGGGGGGGGGAGGCCGGCTACACCTTC. Residues: CASSWGGEAGYTF.

This clone was counted a single time. The chain uses TRBV6-5 and TRBJ1-1; a weak D match, TRBD1 (5 bases). Trimming removed 2 bases from V and 8 bases from J, with 12 bases in between. Germline-derived CDR1 and CDR2 are MNHEY and SVGAGI. There are 13 residues in the CDR3. CDR3 residues: CASSYIQGSEAFF. The CDR3 DNA sequence: TGTGCCAGCAGTTACATCCAGGGATCAGAAGCTTTCTTT.